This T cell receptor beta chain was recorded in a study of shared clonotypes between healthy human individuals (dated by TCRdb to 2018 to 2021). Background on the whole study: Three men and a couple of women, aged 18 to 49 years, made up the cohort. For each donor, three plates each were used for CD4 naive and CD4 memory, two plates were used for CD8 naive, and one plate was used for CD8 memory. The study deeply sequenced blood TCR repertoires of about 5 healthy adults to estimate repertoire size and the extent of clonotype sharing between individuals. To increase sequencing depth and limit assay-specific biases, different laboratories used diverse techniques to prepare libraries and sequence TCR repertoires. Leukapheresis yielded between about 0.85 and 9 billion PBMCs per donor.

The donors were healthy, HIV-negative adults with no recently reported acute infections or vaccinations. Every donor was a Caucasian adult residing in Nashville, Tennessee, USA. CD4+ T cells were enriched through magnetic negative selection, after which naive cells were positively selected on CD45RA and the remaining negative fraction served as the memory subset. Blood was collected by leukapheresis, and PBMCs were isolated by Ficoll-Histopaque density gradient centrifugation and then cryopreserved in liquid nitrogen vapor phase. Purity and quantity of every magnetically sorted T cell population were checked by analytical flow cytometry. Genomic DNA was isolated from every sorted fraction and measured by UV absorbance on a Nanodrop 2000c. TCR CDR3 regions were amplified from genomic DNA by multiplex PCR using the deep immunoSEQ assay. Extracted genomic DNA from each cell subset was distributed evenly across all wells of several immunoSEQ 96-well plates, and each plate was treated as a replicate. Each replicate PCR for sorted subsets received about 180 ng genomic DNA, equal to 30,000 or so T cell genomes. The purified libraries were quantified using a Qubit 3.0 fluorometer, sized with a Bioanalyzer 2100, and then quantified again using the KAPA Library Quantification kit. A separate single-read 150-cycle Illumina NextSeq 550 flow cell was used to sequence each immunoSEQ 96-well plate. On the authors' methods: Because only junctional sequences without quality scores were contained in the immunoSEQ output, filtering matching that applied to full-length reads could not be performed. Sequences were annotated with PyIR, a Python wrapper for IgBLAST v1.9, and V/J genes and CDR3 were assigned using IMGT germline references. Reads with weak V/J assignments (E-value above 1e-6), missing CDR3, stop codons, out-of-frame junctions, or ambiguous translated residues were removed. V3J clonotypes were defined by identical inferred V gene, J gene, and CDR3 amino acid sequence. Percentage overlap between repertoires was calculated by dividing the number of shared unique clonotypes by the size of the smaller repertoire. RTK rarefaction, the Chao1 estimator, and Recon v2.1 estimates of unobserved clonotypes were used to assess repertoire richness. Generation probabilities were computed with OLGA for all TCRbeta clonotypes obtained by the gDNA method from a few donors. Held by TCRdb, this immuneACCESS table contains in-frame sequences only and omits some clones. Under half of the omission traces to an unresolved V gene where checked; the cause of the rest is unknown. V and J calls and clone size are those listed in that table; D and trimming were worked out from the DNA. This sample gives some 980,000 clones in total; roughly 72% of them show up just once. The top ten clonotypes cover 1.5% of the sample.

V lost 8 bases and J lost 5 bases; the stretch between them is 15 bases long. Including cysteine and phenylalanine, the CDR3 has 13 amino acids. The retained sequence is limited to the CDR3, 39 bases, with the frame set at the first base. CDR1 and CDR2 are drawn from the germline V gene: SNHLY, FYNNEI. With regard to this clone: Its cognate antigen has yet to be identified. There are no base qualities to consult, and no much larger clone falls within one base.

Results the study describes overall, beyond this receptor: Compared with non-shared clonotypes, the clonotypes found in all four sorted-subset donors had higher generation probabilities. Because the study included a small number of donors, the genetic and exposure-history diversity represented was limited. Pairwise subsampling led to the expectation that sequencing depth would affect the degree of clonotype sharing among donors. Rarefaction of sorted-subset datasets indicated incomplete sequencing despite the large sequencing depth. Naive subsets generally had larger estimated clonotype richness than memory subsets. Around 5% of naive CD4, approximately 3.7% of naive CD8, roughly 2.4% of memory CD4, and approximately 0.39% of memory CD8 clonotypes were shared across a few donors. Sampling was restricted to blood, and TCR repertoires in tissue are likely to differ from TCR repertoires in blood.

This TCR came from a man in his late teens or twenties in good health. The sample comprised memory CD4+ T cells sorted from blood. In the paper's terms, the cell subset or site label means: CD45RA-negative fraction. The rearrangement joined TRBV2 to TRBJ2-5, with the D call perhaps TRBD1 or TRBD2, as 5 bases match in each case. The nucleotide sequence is TGTGCCAGCGCACCCGACAGCGGCGAGACCCAGTACTTC. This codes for CASAPDSGETQYF.